The 29 T cell receptor beta chains in this list originate from one sample, sequenced in a study of brain metastases from non-small cell lung cancer. Profiled with immunoSEQ multiplex PCR; TCRdb holds only in-frame clones, not every one. Of hundreds of clones in the sample, more than 75% are singletons; the top ten hold about 8%. Source material: tumor-adjacent normal tissue. These receptor sequences come from a donor at least 40 years old with non-small cell lung cancer.

V and J are TRBV19 and TRBJ1-2; 8 positions agree with TRBD1. Germline assignment: CDR1 LNHDA and CDR2 SQIVND (reference sequence). The CDR3 has 13 residues. V was pared by 3 bases and J by 7 bases, with 4 bases of the junction left unmatched. The CDR3 region is CASSIGQGRGYTF. As DNA, the CDR3 is TGTGCCAGTAGTATCGGACAGGGCCGTGGCTACACCTTC. Together with reference TRBV19 and TRBJ1-2, the CDR3 gives the full variable domain: DGGITQSPKYLFRKEGQNVTLSCEQNLNHDAMYWYRQDPGQGLRLIYYSQIVNDFQKGDIAEGYSVSREKKESFPLTVTSAQKNPTAFYLCASSIGQGRGYTFGSGTRLTVV.

This rearrangement joins TRBV6-5 to TRBJ1-1, with a weak D call TRBD1 (5 bases). The V end lost 6 bases, the J end lost 0 bases, and 14 bases lay between the germline ends. The CDR3 length is 15 residues. CDR1 MNHEY and CDR2 SVGAGI come from the germline V gene. The CDR3 region is CASRTGWGMNTEAFF. DNA of the CDR3: TGTGCCAGCAGAACCGGGTGGGGGATGAACACTGAAGCTTTCTTT.

In regard to this clone: At one end, the junction sequence differs from germline, possibly due to a read error. The chain uses TRBV4-2 and TRBJ2-3; TRBD2 matches 15 bases. The CDR3 extends over 17 amino acids. Per the germline V gene, CDR1 is LGHNA and CDR2 is YNFKEQ. The CDR3 here is CASSQGLAGGLTDTQYF. In nucleotides, the CDR3 is TGTGCCAGCAGCCAGGGACTAGCGGGGGGTTTGACAGATACGCAATATTTT.

Concerning this clone itself: One end of the junction fails to match germline, which may point to a read error. The V and J genes are TRBV10-3 and TRBJ2-7, with D unresolved. CDR1 is ENHRY and CDR2 is SYGVKD in the germline V gene. This CDR3 has 14 amino acids. In DNA, the CDR3 is TGTGTCATCAGTCCGACATCTTCGGCCTACGAGCAGTACTTC. It specifies CVISPTSSAYEQYF.

As to this clone: Germline is not matched at one junction end, which may reflect a read error. The rearrangement links TRBV18 to TRBJ1-1; D gene ambiguous. This CDR3 has 13 amino acids. Looked up from germline, CDR1 is KGHSH and CDR2 is LQKENI. Here the CDR3 DNA reads TGTGCCAGCTCACTCGGAGGGAACGCTGAAGCTTTCTTT. As protein: CASSLGGNAEAFF.

The chain employs TRBV9 and TRBJ1-3; D call uncertain. V was cut by 0 bases and J by 5 bases, with 24 bases left in between. The CDR3 has 19 residues. CDR1 SGDLS and CDR2 YYNGEE come from the germline V gene. For the CDR3, the DNA is TGTGCCAGCAGCGTAGGTGACGGGCCGTCTATCCTGTCGAGAAACACCATATATTTT. The encoded protein is CASSVGDGPSILSRNTIYF. Combining the CDR3 with reference TRBV9 and TRBJ1-3 gives the whole variable domain DSGVTQTPKHLITATGQRVTLRCSPRSGDLSVYWYQQSLDQGLQFLIQYYNGEERAKGNILERFSAQQFPDLHSELNLSSLELGDSALYFCASSVGDGPSILSRNTIYFGEGSWLTVV.

This chain connects TRBV4-2 to TRBJ1-2, with TRBD1 matching 12 bases. Germline-derived CDR1 and CDR2 are LGHNA and YNFKEQ. V lost 4 bases, J lost 6 bases, and 6 bases stayed unmatched. This CDR3 is 15 amino acids long. The DNA of the CDR3 is TGTGCCAGCAGCCTCCGAGGGACAGGGGGCGATGGCTACACCTTC. Its translation: CASSLRGTGGDGYTF.

This clone has just one count. The CDR3 DNA reads as TGTGCCACTACCACAGGGGGAGGGGGTCAGTACTTC. This sequence encodes CATTTGGGGQYF. This chain joins TRBV6-5 and TRBJ2-7; tentatively, D is TRBD1 (8 bases). The ends were cut back, 10 bases at V and 10 bases at J, with 20 bases in the middle. The germline gives CDR1 MNHEY, CDR2 SVGAGI. The CDR3 sequence is 12 residues long.

The chain couples TRBV13 to TRBJ2-2; D not resolved. Germline CDR1 is PRHDT and CDR2 is FYEKMQ (reference sequence). The CDR3 consists of 14 residues. V was pared by 8 bases and J by 2 bases, with 12 bases between. This CDR3 reads CASSPTPNTGELFF. As DNA, the CDR3 is TGTGCCAGCTCCCCGACCCCTAACACCGGGGAGCTGTTTTTT.

The V gene is TRBV18, the J gene TRBJ2-7, with D tentatively TRBD1 or TRBD2 (6 bases each). This CDR3 spans 14 amino acids. Germline CDR1 and CDR2: KGHSH and LQKENI. V lost 3 bases and J 3 bases, leaving 12 bases between the germline ends. CDR3 sequence (DNA): TGTGCCAGCTCACCCCCGGGGGCGGGCTACGAGCAGTACTTC. Protein product: CASSPPGAGYEQYF.

The V and J genes are TRBV2 and TRBJ1-3; D remains unclear. This CDR3 is 12 amino acids long. Trimming stripped 6 bases from V and 4 bases from J, with 7 bases between. Germline CDR1 SNHLY, CDR2 FYNNEI. The CDR3 nucleotides read TGTGCCAGCAGGGGAGACGGAAACACCATATATTTT. Translation gives CASRGDGNTIYF.

V and J are TRBV5-1 and TRBJ1-2; 7 bases fit TRBD1. The CDR3 is 17 amino acids. Germline-derived CDR1 and CDR2 are SGHRS and YFSETQ. V gave up 2 bases and J gave up 4 bases; unmatched junction bases: 14. The chain's CDR3 is CASSFAGQIHPLYGYTF. The CDR3 bases are TGCGCCAGCAGCTTCGCGGGACAGATACACCCCCTCTATGGCTACACCTTC.

Notes on this clone: A junction boundary mismatches the germline segment, possibly from a read error. The rearrangement uses TRBV5-5 and TRBJ1-1; 10 bases fit TRBD1. The germline gives CDR1 SGHKS, CDR2 YYEKEE (reference sequence). The CDR3 has 17 residues. This chain's CDR3 is CASRLGQGRSESTEAFF. CDR3 DNA: TGTGCCAGCAGATTGGGACAGGGGAGGAGTGAGAGTACTGAAGCTTTCTTT.

V is TRBV12-3 or TRBV12-4 and J is TRBJ1-5; no firm D call. The V end lost 7 bases, the J end lost 1 base, and 8 bases lay between the germline ends. The CDR3 contains 13 residues. CDR3 nucleotides: TGTGCCAGCACTTTTGTAAGCAATCAGCCCCAGCATTTT. It yields the protein CASTFVSNQPQHF.

This clone was detected a few times. V gene TRBV5-1 combines with J gene TRBJ1-2, with TRBD1 identical over 7 bases. Trimming took 4 bases from V and 7 from J; bases not matched to a gene: 10. Germline lookup yields CDR1 SGHRS and CDR2 YFSETQ. This CDR3 is built from 14 residues. CDR3 amino acids: CASSLTGTDGGYTF. Written as DNA, the CDR3 is TGCGCCAGCAGCCTTACCGGGACAGACGGTGGCTACACCTTC.

The rearrangement joins TRBV6-5 to TRBJ2-3; 9 bases align to TRBD2. Trimming cost V 3 bases and J 4 bases; bases outside gene matches: 5. CDR1 and CDR2 (germline): MNHEY, SVGAGI. The CDR3 has 15 residues. CDR3 DNA: TGTGCCAGCAGTTATAGCAGCGGGGGGTCAGATACGCAGTATTTT. Its translation: CASSYSSGGSDTQYF.

The gene calls are TRBV9 and TRBJ1-5, with unresolved D. Trimming removed 4 bases from V and 4 bases from J, with 15 bases in between. Per germline, CDR1 SGDLS and CDR2 YYNGEE. CDR3 length: 15 amino acids. CDR3 bases: TGTGCCAGCAGCCCACGGGCCTCACTTAATCAGCCCCAGCATTTT. It yields the protein CASSPRASLNQPQHF.

The chain joins TRBV5-4 to TRBJ2-1; 9 bases are a match to TRBD1. From germline, CDR1 is SGHNT and CDR2 YYREEE (reference sequence). The CDR3 runs 15 residues. Trimming at V came to 4 bases and at J to 8 bases, leaving 10 bases not matched to a gene. The CDR3 coding sequence is TGTGCCAGCAGCCAAAGACAGGGGGTTACGGATGAGCAGTTCTTC. This encodes CASSQRQGVTDEQFF.

The V gene is TRBV5-1, the J gene TRBJ2-4, with D maybe TRBD1 (5 bases). The germline V gene has CDR1 SGHRS and CDR2 YFSETQ. V shed 0 bases and J shed 3 bases, with 13 bases lying between them. The CDR3 totals 16 residues. CDR3 coding DNA: TGCGCCAGCAGCTTGGAATGGGGCGGAAGCAAAAACATTCAGTACTTC. This sequence encodes CASSLEWGGSKNIQYF.

The rearrangement uses TRBV2 and TRBJ1-1; a weak D match, TRBD1 (6 bases). The ends were cut back, 8 bases at V and 0 bases at J, with 16 bases in the middle. This CDR3 contains 15 residues. Germline V CDR1 and CDR2: SNHLY, FYNNEI. The CDR3: CASRNGGSLNTEAFF. CDR3 nucleotide sequence: TGTGCCAGCCGAAATGGGGGCAGCCTGAACACTGAAGCTTTCTTT. The variable domain in full, completed from reference TRBV2 and TRBJ1-1, reads EPEVTQTPSHQVTQMGQEVILRCVPISNHLYFYWYRQILGQKVEFLVSFYNNEISEKSEIFDDQFSVERPDGSNFTLKIRSTKLEDSAMYFCASRNGGSLNTEAFFGQGTRLTVV.

This clone appeared once. The chain recombines TRBV19 with TRBJ1-1; D remains unclear. Germline assignment: CDR1 LNHDA and CDR2 SQIVND (reference sequence). The CDR3 has 13 residues. The germline V and J ends were trimmed by 3 bases and 5 bases, with 10 bases remaining between them. In nucleotides, the CDR3 is TGTGCCAGTAGTATCAACCAGCGAACTGAAGCTTTCTTT. Amino acids: CASSINQRTEAFF.

The rearrangement uses TRBV6-2 or TRBV6-3 and TRBJ2-7; maybe TRBD2 (6 bases). The CDR3 runs to 13 residues. Germline CDR1 and CDR2: MNHEY and SVGEGT. V lost 2 bases and J 3 bases, leaving 8 bases between the germline ends. The CDR3 DNA follows: TGTGCCAGCAGTTACATGGGGGGCTACGAGCAGTACTTC. Translation: CASSYMGGYEQYF.

This clone was recorded only once. The CDR3 is CASPTRRGTEAFF. The CDR3 coding sequence is TGTGCCAGCCCCACCCGCAGGGGAACTGAAGCTTTCTTT. The V gene is TRBV7-2, the J gene TRBJ1-1; TRBD1 is a possible D gene (6 bases). The CDR3 covers 13 residues. Germline values: CDR1 SGHTA, CDR2 FQGNSA. V gave up 8 bases and J gave up 5 bases, with 15 bases separating them.

The chain uses TRBV19 and TRBJ2-7; D remains unclear. V was clipped by 3 bases and J by 0 bases, with 15 bases between them. This CDR3 has 16 amino acids. The germline V gene has CDR1 LNHDA and CDR2 SQIVND (reference sequence). CDR3 DNA: TGTGCCAGTAGTATTATTTTCGGCGGCGGCTCCTACGAGCAGTACTTC. It codes for CASSIIFGGGSYEQYF.

The chain uses TRBV19 and TRBJ1-6; D gene ambiguous. V was pared by 2 bases and J by 8 bases, with 7 bases between. Germline CDR1 and CDR2: LNHDA and SQIVND (reference sequence). The CDR3 totals 13 residues. This CDR3 is CASSIREYSPLHF. CDR3 in DNA: TGTGCCAGTAGTATAAGGGAATATTCACCCCTCCACTTT.

The V call is TRBV5-1, the J call TRBJ2-7; the match to TRBD1 covers 7 bases. The V segment lost 4 bases and the J segment 3 bases; nucleotides outside the gene matches: 13. CDR1 and CDR2 (germline): SGHRS, YFSETQ. This CDR3 comprises 16 residues. CDR3 sequence (DNA): TGCGCCAGCAGCAGCGCAACCGGGACAGTCTTCTACGAGCAGTACTTC. Encoded protein: CASSSATGTVFYEQYF.

The rearrangement joins TRBV7-9 to TRBJ2-7; no definite D call. Trimming removed 3 bases from V and 5 bases from J, with 11 bases in between. The germline V gene encodes CDR1 SEHNR and CDR2 FQNEAQ (reference sequence). The CDR3 spans 13 residues. As DNA, the CDR3 is TGTGCCAGCAGCTTCCCAGGAGCACACGAGCAGTACTTC. As protein: CASSFPGAHEQYF.

A note on this clone: Other DNA sequences from this sample encode an identical CDR3 as well. V is TRBV2 and J is TRBJ2-4; TRBD2 matches at 7 bases. Per germline, CDR1 SNHLY and CDR2 FYNNEI. The CDR3 contains 16 residues. The V segment lost 0 bases and the J segment 10 bases; nucleotides outside the gene matches: 12. Written as DNA, the CDR3 is TGTGCCAGCAGTGAAGCGGTGGGGGAGGGAAGAAATATTCAGTACTTC. Translated, it gives CASSEAVGEGRNIQYF.

This clone was detected only a few times. Other DNA sequences of this sample code for an identical CDR3. This chain uses TRBV7-9 with TRBJ2-1; TRBD2 might be the D (6 bases). V shed 3 bases and J shed 5 bases, with 11 bases lying between them. Per germline, CDR1 SEHNR and CDR2 FQNEAQ (reference sequence). CDR3 length: 14 residues. CDR3: CASSFSGDHNEQFF. CDR3 nucleotides: TGTGCCAGCAGCTTCTCGGGAGACCACAATGAGCAGTTCTTC.